The sequence of this T cell receptor beta chain was determined in a study of shared clonotypes between healthy human individuals. Study-level background: Donor ages ranged 18 to 49 years: a couple of women, a few men.

Germline CDR1 MGHDK, CDR2 SYGVNS. The CDR3 is 15 amino acids. Trimming pared 7 bases from V and 1 base from J, leaving 13 bases between. For every subset, genomic DNA was evenly distributed across several immunoSEQ plates. The authors' processing: From ImmunoSEQ came sequences covering only the junction and carrying no quality scores, so filtering differed. The method was immunoSEQ multiplex PCR; TCRdb's version includes in-frame clones alone and lacks a portion of them. Clone size and V and J calls were adopted from that table, with D and trimming inferred from the DNA. The table includes about 480,000 clones, approximately 79% detected once.

The V gene is TRBV25-1, the J gene TRBJ1-4; no clear D gene. Specimen: PBMCs. This TCR came from a woman in her forties in good health. Some clones in this sample may be carry-over from other donors' samples. CDR3 residues: CASTSSPGTNEKLFF. The CDR3 bases are TGTGCCAGCACGTCAAGCCCTGGAACTAATGAAAAACTGTTTTTT.